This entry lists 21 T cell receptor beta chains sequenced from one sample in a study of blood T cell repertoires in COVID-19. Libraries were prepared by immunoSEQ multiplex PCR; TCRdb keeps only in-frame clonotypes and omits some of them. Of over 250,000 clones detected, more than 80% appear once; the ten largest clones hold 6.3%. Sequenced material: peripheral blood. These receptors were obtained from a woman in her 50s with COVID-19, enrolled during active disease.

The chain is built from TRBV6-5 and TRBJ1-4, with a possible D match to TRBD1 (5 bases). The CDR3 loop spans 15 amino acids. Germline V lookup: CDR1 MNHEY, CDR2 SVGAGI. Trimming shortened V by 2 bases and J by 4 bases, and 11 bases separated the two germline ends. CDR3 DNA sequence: TGTGCCAGCAGTTACAGACAGCCAAATAATGAAAAACTGTTTTTT. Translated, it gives CASSYRQPNNEKLFF.

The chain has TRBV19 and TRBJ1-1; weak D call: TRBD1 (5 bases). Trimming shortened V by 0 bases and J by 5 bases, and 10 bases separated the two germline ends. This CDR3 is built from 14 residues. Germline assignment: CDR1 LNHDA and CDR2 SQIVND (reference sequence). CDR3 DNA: TGTGCCAGTAGTATAGACGGGGGAAGGACTGAAGCTTTCTTT. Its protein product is CASSIDGGRTEAFF.

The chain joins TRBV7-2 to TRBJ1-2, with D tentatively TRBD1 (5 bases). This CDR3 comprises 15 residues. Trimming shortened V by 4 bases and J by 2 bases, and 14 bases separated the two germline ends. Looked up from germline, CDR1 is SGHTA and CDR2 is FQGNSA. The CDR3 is CASSSPSGGNYGYTF. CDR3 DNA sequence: TGTGCCAGCAGCTCGCCCTCGGGGGGGAACTATGGCTACACCTTC. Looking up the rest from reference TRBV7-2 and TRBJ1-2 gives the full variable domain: GAGVSQSPSNKVTEKGKDVELRCDPISGHTALYWYRQSLGQGLEFLIYFQGNSAPDKSGLPSDRFSAERTGGSVSTLTIQRTQQEDSAVYLCASSSPSGGNYGYTFGSGTRLTVV.

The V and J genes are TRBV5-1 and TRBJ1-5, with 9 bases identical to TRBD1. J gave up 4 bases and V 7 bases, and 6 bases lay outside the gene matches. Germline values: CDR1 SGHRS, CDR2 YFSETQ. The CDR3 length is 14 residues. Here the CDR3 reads CASPLGQGNQPQHF. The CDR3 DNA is TGCGCCAGCCCCCTAGGACAGGGGAATCAGCCCCAGCATTTT.

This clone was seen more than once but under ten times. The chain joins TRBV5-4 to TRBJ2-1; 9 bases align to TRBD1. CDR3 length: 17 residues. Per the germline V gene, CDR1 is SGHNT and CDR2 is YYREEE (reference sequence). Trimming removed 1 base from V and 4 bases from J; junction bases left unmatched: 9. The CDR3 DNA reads TGTGCCAGCAGCTTGCTTGGGACAGGGACTTTTTACAATGAGCAGTTCTTC. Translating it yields CASSLLGTGTFYNEQFF. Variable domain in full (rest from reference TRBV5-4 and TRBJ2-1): ETGVTQSPTHLIKTRGQQVTLRCSSQSGHNTVSWYQQALGQGPQFIFQYYREEENGRGNFPPRFSGLQFPNYSSELNVNALELDDSALYLCASSLLGTGTFYNEQFFGPGTRLTVL.

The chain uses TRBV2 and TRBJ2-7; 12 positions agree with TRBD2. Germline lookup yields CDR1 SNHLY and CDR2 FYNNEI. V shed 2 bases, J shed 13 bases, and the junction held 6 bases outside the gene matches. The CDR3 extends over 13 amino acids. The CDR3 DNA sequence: TGTGCCAGCAGTGAACTAGCGGGAGGGAGAGGCTACTTC. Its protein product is CASSELAGGRGYF.

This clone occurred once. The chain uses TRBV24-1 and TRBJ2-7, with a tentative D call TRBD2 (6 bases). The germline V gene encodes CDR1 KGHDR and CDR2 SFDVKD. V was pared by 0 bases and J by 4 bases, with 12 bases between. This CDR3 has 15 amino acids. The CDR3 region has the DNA TGTGCCACCAGTGATTTGACCGGGAGACCTTACGAGCAGTACTTC. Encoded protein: CATSDLTGRPYEQYF.

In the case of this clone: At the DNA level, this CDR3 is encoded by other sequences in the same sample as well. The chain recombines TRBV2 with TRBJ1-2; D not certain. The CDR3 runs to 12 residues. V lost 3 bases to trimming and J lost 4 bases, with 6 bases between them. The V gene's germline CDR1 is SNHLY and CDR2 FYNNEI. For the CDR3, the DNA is TGTGCCAGCAGTGACAGGTTCTATGGCTACACCTTC. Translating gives CASSDRFYGYTF.

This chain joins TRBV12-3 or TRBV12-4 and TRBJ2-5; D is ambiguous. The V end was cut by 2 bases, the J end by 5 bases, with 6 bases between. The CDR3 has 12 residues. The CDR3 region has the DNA TGTGCCAGCAGTTTACACGGGGAGACCCAGTACTTC. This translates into CASSLHGETQYF.

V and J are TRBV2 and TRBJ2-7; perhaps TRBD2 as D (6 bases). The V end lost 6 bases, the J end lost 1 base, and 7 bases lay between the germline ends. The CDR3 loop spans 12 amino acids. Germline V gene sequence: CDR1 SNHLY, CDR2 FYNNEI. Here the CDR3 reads CASREGSYEQYF. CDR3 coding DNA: TGTGCCAGCAGGGAGGGTTCCTACGAGCAGTACTTC.

CDR3 amino acids: CASSYRRGGTEAFF. The CDR3 DNA is TGTGCCAGCAGTTACCGCCGGGGGGGCACTGAAGCTTTCTTT. The chain couples TRBV6-6 to TRBJ1-1, with D perhaps matching TRBD1 (5 bases). V was shortened by 2 bases and J by 4 bases, with 11 bases between the two germline ends. Looked up from germline, CDR1 is MNHNY and CDR2 is SVGAGI (reference sequence). CDR3 size: 14 residues.

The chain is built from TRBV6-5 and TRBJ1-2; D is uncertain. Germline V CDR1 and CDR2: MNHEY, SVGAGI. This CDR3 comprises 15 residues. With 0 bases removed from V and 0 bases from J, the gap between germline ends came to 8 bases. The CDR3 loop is CASSYSYRANYGYTF. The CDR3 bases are TGTGCCAGCAGTTACTCTTACAGAGCTAACTATGGCTACACCTTC.

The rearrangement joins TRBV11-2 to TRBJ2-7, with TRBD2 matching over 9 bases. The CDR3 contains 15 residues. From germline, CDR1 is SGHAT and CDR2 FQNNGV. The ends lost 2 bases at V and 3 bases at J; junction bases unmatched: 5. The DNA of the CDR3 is TGTGCCAGCAGCTTAACTAGCGGGCCTGACTACGAGCAGTACTTC. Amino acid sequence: CASSLTSGPDYEQYF. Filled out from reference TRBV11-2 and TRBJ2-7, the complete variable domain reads EAGVAQSPRYKIIEKRQSVAFWCNPISGHATLYWYQQILGQGPKLLIQFQNNGVVDDSQLPKDRFSAERLKGVDSTLKIQPAKLEDSAVYLCASSLTSGPDYEQYFGPGTRLTVT.

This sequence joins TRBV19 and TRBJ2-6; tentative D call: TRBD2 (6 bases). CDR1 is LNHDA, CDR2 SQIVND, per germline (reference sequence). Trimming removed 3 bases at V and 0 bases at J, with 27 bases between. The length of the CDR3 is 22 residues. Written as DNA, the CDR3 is TGTGCCAGTAGTATTATGGCGCCTAGCGCCCGACTGCCGCCCTCTGGGGCCAACGTCCTGACTTTC. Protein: CASSIMAPSARLPPSGANVLTF. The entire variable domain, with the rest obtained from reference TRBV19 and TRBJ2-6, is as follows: DGGITQSPKYLFRKEGQNVTLSCEQNLNHDAMYWYRQDPGQGLRLIYYSQIVNDFQKGDIAEGYSVSREKKESFPLTVTSAQKNPTAFYLCASSIMAPSARLPPSGANVLTFGAGSRLTVL.

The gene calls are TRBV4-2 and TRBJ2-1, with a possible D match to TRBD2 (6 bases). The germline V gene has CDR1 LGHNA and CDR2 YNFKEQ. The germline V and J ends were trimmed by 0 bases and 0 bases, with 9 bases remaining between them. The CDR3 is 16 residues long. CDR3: CASSQDEGGSYNEQFF. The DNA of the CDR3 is TGTGCCAGCAGCCAAGATGAGGGAGGCTCCTACAATGAGCAGTTCTTC.

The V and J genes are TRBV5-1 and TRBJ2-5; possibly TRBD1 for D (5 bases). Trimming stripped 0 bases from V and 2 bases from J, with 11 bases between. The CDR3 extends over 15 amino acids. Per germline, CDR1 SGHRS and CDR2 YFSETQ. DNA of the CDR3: TGCGCCAGCAGCTTGGTGACAGCGTCTCAAGAGACCCAGTACTTC. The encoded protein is CASSLVTASQETQYF.

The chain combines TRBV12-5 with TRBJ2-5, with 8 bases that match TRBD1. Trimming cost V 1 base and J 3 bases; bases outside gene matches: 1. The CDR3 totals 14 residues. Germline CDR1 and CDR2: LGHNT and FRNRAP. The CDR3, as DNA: TGTGCTAGTGGTTTGGGACAGGGGAAAGAGACCCAGTACTTC. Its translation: CASGLGQGKETQYF. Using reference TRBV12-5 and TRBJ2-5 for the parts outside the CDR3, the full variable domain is DARVTQTPRHKVTEMGQEVTMRCQPILGHNTVFWYRQTMMQGLELLAYFRNRAPLDDSGMPKDRFSAEMPDATLATLKIQPSEPRDSAVYFCASGLGQGKETQYFGPGTRLLVL.

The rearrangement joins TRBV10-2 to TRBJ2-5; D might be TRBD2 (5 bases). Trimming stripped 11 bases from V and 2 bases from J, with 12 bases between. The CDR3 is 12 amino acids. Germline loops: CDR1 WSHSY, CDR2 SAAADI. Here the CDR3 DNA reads TGCGCCCCGCCCCCGGGACAAGAGACCCAGTACTTC. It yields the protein CAPPPGQETQYF.

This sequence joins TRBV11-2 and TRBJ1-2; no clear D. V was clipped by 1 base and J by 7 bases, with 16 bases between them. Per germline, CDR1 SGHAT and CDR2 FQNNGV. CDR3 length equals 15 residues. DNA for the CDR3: TGTGCCAGCAGCTTAGTGGCCAGCTGGGCCTCTGGCTACACCTTC. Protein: CASSLVASWASGYTF.

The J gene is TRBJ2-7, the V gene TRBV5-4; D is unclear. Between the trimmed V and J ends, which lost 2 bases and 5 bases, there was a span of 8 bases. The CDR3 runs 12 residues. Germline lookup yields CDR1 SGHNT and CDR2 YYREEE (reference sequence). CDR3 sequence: CASSFLSNEQYF. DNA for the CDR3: TGTGCCAGCAGCTTTCTTAGCAACGAGCAGTACTTC.

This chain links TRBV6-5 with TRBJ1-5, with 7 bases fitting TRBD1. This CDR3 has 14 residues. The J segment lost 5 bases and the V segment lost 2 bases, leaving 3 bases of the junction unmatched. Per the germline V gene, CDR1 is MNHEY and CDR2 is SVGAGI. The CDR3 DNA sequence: TGTGCCAGCAGTTACACCAGGGGGGATCAGCCCCAGCATTTT. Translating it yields CASSYTRGDQPQHF.